This T cell receptor beta chain was sequenced during a study of beta chain features in type 1 diabetes. Isolated RNA was reverse transcribed in full, so expressed TCRB transcripts were sequenced. Clones were sequenced by immunoSEQ multiplex PCR, and TCRdb holds only the in-frame ones, with some missing. Found here are 350,000 to 450,000 clones, roughly 15% of them singletons; the top ten hold 0.019%. On this clone: Its target is not known.

Study findings and constraints: Among patients with Type 1 diabetes, TCRB CDR3s were moderately but significantly shorter in every one of the four CD4+ subsets. Relative to healthy donors, patients appeared to have naive, central memory and Treg TCRB repertoires that were more similar.

The source is a woman younger than 30 in good health. Specimen: naive CD4+ T cells from blood.

The CDR3 loop is CASSPSAGVRNEQFF. CDR3 DNA: TGTGCCAGCAGCCCCTCGGCGGGAGTGAGGAATGAGCAGTTCTTC. The chain is built from TRBV7-3 and TRBJ2-1, with TRBD2 matching over 7 bases. V shed 5 bases, J shed 7 bases, and the junction held 11 bases outside the gene matches. Per the germline V gene, CDR1 is SGHTA and CDR2 is FQGTGA. This CDR3 has 15 residues.